The 27 T cell receptor beta chains below all came from one sample that was sequenced in a study of CD8 T cells in Susac syndrome. RNA was extracted with the RNeasy kit, and a quantity of roughly 0.5 to 1 ug was reverse transcribed using random hexamers. TCRdb used MiXCR to reprocess the immunoSEQ multiplex PCR reads, holding one entry per CDR3 protein. The sample has 300,000 or so distinct CDR3 sequences; just over 90% are singletons. Input material: CD4+ T cells from PBMCs. The receptors shown here come from a human donor with multiple sclerosis.

The CDR3 region is CASSLARNNEQFF. In DNA form, the CDR3 reads TGTGCCAGCAGCTTAGCGCGGAACAATGAGCAGTTCTTC. This chain connects TRBV7-9 to TRBJ2-1; no firm D call. The V gene lost 0 bases and the J gene lost 5 bases, with 5 bases spanning the gap. CDR1 and CDR2 from the germline V gene are SEHNR and FQNEAQ (reference sequence). This CDR3 has 13 residues.

V is TRBV14 and J is TRBJ2-3, with TRBD1 identical over 10 bases. Per germline, CDR1 SGHDN and CDR2 FVKESK. The CDR3 sequence is 16 residues long. The V gene end was trimmed by 6 bases and the J gene end by 1 base; junction bases not matched to a gene: 7. The CDR3 protein is CASSRQGAQRTDTQYF. The CDR3 DNA follows: TGTGCCAGCAGTCGACAGGGGGCCCAACGCACAGATACGCAGTATTTT.

This chain uses TRBV12-3 or TRBV12-4 with TRBJ1-4, with a tentative D call TRBD1 (5 bases). There are 15 residues in the CDR3. With 3 bases removed from V and 1 base from J, the gap between germline ends came to 9 bases. The CDR3 DNA reads as TGTGCCAGCAGTTTTAACAGGCTAACTAATGAAAAACTGTTTTTT. It encodes CASSFNRLTNEKLFF.

The CDR3 is CAWGYRDGYTF. DNA for the CDR3: TGTGCCTGGGGTTACAGGGACGGCTACACCTTC. V is TRBV30 and J is TRBJ1-2; possibly TRBD1 for D (6 bases). Germline values: CDR1 GTSNPN, CDR2 SVGIG (reference sequence). Between the trimmed V and J ends, which lost 5 bases and 8 bases, there was a span of 12 bases. The CDR3 totals 11 residues.

The genes are TRBV7-2 and TRBJ1-2; D remains unclear. Germline CDR1 is SGHTA and CDR2 is FQGNSA. The length of the CDR3 is 16 residues. The V end lost 5 bases, the J end lost 3 bases, and 19 bases lay between the germline ends. The CDR3 spells CASSQTPHQTYYGYTF. Here the CDR3 DNA reads TGTGCCAGCAGCCAAACGCCGCACCAGACCTACTATGGCTACACCTTC.

The chain couples TRBV4-2 to TRBJ2-5; TRBD2 matches 7 bases. The length of the CDR3 is 15 residues. Germline V gene data show CDR1 as LGHNA and CDR2 as YNFKEQ. V shed 1 base, J shed 9 bases, and the junction held 11 bases outside the gene matches. The CDR3 nucleotides read TGTGCCAGCAGCCAAGGCCTAGCGGAGAAGTGGGCCCAGTACTTC. Protein product: CASSQGLAEKWAQYF.

This clonotype was observed once. This chain joins TRBV4-3 and TRBJ2-1, with D possibly TRBD2 on 7 matching bases. This CDR3 has 17 residues. From germline, CDR1 is LGHNA and CDR2 YSLEER. The V end was cut by 4 bases, the J end by 5 bases, with 21 bases between. CDR3 protein: CASSLNGGRVQDNEQFF. In DNA form, the CDR3 reads TGCGCCAGCAGCCTAAACGGGGGGCGCGTTCAGGACAATGAGCAGTTCTTC.

The rearrangement uses TRBV5-1 and TRBJ1-6; a possible D gene is TRBD1 (6 bases). Germline V gene data show CDR1 as SGHRS and CDR2 as YFSETQ. The CDR3 consists of 15 residues. V lost 2 bases and J 2 bases, leaving 8 bases between the germline ends. The CDR3 loop reads CASSLQGPYNSPLHF. The CDR3 bases are TGCGCCAGCAGCTTACAGGGCCCCTATAATTCACCCCTCCACTTT.

The V call is TRBV15, the J call TRBJ1-5; 8 positions agree with TRBD1. CDR3 size: 16 residues. Germline-derived CDR1 and CDR2 are LNHNV and YYDKDF (reference sequence). V shed 0 bases, J shed 5 bases, and the junction held 6 bases outside the gene matches. CDR3 amino acids: CATSRDGTGLDQPQHF. The CDR3 bases are TGTGCCACCAGCAGAGATGGGACAGGCCTAGATCAGCCCCAGCATTTT.

The V gene is TRBV5-1, the J gene TRBJ1-1; D not resolved. V lost 4 bases and J 1 base, leaving 14 bases between the germline ends. This CDR3 spans 15 amino acids. Germline V lookup: CDR1 SGHRS, CDR2 YFSETQ. CDR3 loop: CASSMTGSGNTEAFF. The CDR3 DNA follows: TGCGCCAGCAGCATGACGGGATCTGGGAACACTGAAGCTTTCTTT.

In this sample, this clonotype turned up once. The V gene is TRBV3-1, the J gene TRBJ2-2, with 9 bases identical to TRBD1. The length of the CDR3 is 16 residues. Germline trimming cut 4 bases from V and 3 bases from J; bases unmatched to any gene: 6. The germline CDR1 and CDR2 sequences are LGHDT and YNNKEL (reference sequence). In DNA, the CDR3 is TGTGCCAGCAGCCCTACAGGGGGCTGGGACACCGGGGAGCTGTTTTTT. It translates to CASSPTGGWDTGELFF.

The chain employs TRBV15 and TRBJ2-7, with a possible D match to TRBD1 (5 bases). Per germline, CDR1 LNHNV and CDR2 YYDKDF (reference sequence). Trimming left V 8 bases short and J 3 bases short, with 17 bases between. The CDR3 runs to 14 residues. CDR3 in DNA: TGTGCCACCGCAGCATCGACAGTCAGCTACGAGCAGTACTTC. Protein sequence: CATAASTVSYEQYF.

The chain uses TRBV7-9 and TRBJ1-1; D may be TRBD1 (5 bases). Per germline, CDR1 SEHNR and CDR2 FQNEAQ (reference sequence). Trimming cost V 2 bases and J 11 bases, with 18 bases left between them. The CDR3 runs 14 residues. CDR3: CASSLRWEGAEAFF. In DNA form, the CDR3 reads TGTGCCAGCAGCTTAAGGTGGGAAGGGGCGGAGGCTTTCTTT.

The rearrangement links TRBV3-1 to TRBJ2-4; 7 nucleotides align to TRBD1. The V gene end was trimmed by 2 bases and the J gene end by 7 bases; junction bases not matched to a gene: 5. Looked up from germline, CDR1 is LGHDT and CDR2 is YNNKEL (reference sequence). There are 14 residues in the CDR3. CDR3 nucleotide sequence: TGTGCCAGCAGCCAATTGGGACAGACTAACATTCAGTACTTC. Translation gives CASSQLGQTNIQYF.

The chain joins TRBV29-1 to TRBJ1-6, with 7 bases identical to TRBD1. V was clipped by 6 bases and J by 7 bases; unmatched bases: 6. Per germline, CDR1 SQVTM and CDR2 ANQGSEA. The CDR3 extends over 13 amino acids. As DNA, the CDR3 is TGCAGCGTACGACAGGGTCCCAATTCACCCCTCCACTTT. Its protein product is CSVRQGPNSPLHF.

This chain joins TRBV6-6 and TRBJ1-4; tentative D call: TRBD1 (5 bases). CDR3 size: 11 residues. Germline CDR1 reads MNHNY; CDR2 reads SVGAGI (reference sequence). Trimming took 7 bases from V and 8 from J, leaving 8 bases between them. CDR3 sequence (DNA): TGTGCCAGCACCCGGGGGGAAAAACTGTTTTTT. Protein: CASTRGEKLFF.

The V and J genes are TRBV12-3 or TRBV12-4 and TRBJ1-2; possibly TRBD1 for D (6 bases). CDR3 length: 15 amino acids. V dropped 0 bases and J dropped 5 bases, with 13 bases sitting between them. CDR3 DNA sequence: TGTGCCAGCAGTTTAGCGGCAGGGGTGGGATATGGCTACACCTTC. It yields the protein CASSLAAGVGYGYTF.

CDR3 nucleotide sequence: TGCAGTGCTAGGGGGGTGGTTGGGGGACCCACTGAAGCTTTCTTT. This encodes CSARGVVGGPTEAFF. V usage is TRBV20-1 and J usage is TRBJ1-1; possible D gene TRBD1, 5 bases. Between the trimmed V and J ends, which lost 3 bases and 4 bases, there was a span of 18 bases. In germline, CDR1 is DFQATT, CDR2 SNEGSKA (reference sequence). This CDR3 has 15 residues.

Only a few counts were recorded for this clonotype. This chain joins TRBV6-1 and TRBJ2-7; D is ambiguous. The V and J ends lost 0 bases and 3 bases respectively, with 12 bases between them. The V gene's germline CDR1 is MNHNS and CDR2 SASEGT. CDR3 size: 15 residues. CDR3 DNA: TGTGCCAGCAGTGAAGCGTGGAGCCGTAACTACGAGCAGTACTTC. This sequence encodes CASSEAWSRNYEQYF.

The J gene is TRBJ1-2, the V gene TRBV27; 8 bases are shared with TRBD1. This CDR3 has 17 residues. Germline CDR1 is MNHEY and CDR2 is SMNVEV (reference sequence). After removal of 2 bases from V and 4 bases from J, the junction contained 12 bases not matched to a gene. The CDR3 spells CASSLKGGRGRVYGYTF. CDR3 DNA: TGTGCCAGCAGTTTAAAGGGGGGCAGGGGGCGCGTCTATGGCTACACCTTC.

A single count supports this clonotype. This chain connects TRBV29-1 to TRBJ2-1, with TRBD2 matching 7 bases. The germline gives CDR1 SQVTM, CDR2 ANQGSEA. CDR3 length equals 12 residues. The V gene end was trimmed by 4 bases and the J gene end by 8 bases; junction bases not matched to a gene: 5. CDR3 DNA sequence: TGCAGCGTTGGACTACTAGCGTATGAGCAGTTCTTC. This codes for CSVGLLAYEQFF.

This chain links TRBV3-1 with TRBJ2-1; TRBD2 matches at 9 bases. The CDR3 covers 15 residues. Trimming removed 2 bases from V and 5 bases from J; junction bases left unmatched: 4. Germline CDR1 reads LGHDT; CDR2 reads YNNKEL (reference sequence). The DNA for the CDR3 is TGTGCCAGCAGCCAATTAGCGGGAGTCCACAATGAGCAGTTCTTC. Residues: CASSQLAGVHNEQFF.

This CDR3 reads CASSNADAAGEKLFF. Here the CDR3 DNA reads TGTGCCAGCAGTAACGCGGACGCCGCCGGTGAAAAACTGTTTTTT. V usage is TRBV6-6 and J usage is TRBJ1-4; D not resolved. With 5 bases removed from V and 7 bases from J, the gap between germline ends came to 17 bases. Germline CDR1 reads MNHNY; CDR2 reads SVGAGI (reference sequence). The CDR3 consists of 15 residues.

The chain couples TRBV7-9 to TRBJ2-7, with TRBD2 matching over 7 bases. Germline CDR1 is SEHNR and CDR2 is FQNEAQ (reference sequence). The CDR3 covers 13 residues. The ends lost 8 bases at V and 3 bases at J; junction bases unmatched: 7. The CDR3 DNA is TGTGCCAGCCTGGCTAGCGGAGACTACGAGCAGTACTTC. Translated, it gives CASLASGDYEQYF.

The CDR3 protein is CASSLDPDPNTGELFF. The CDR3 region has the DNA TGTGCCAGCAGCTTGGATCCCGACCCGAACACCGGGGAGCTGTTTTTT. The rearrangement links TRBV5-4 to TRBJ2-2; D is unresolved. The V end was cut by 0 bases, the J end by 0 bases, with 9 bases between. This CDR3 has 16 amino acids. Germline assignment: CDR1 SGHNT and CDR2 YYREEE (reference sequence).

This chain joins TRBV20-1 and TRBJ2-5, with 10 nucleotides matching TRBD2. This CDR3 comprises 13 residues. Germline trimming cut 6 bases from V and 4 bases from J; bases unmatched to any gene: 5. Germline lookup yields CDR1 DFQATT and CDR2 SNEGSKA (reference sequence). CDR3: CSARTSGRETQYF. As DNA, the CDR3 is TGCAGTGCGAGGACTAGCGGAAGAGAGACCCAGTACTTC.

The chain recombines TRBV2 with TRBJ2-2; D possibly corresponds to TRBD2 (7 bases). The V and J ends lost 7 bases and 5 bases respectively, with 17 bases between them. Germline V lookup: CDR1 SNHLY, CDR2 FYNNEI. The CDR3 is 15 amino acids. The CDR3 DNA is TGTGCCAGCAAATCCTTAGGGGGGGAGACCGGGGAGCTGTTTTTT. It yields the protein CASKSLGGETGELFF.